Listed here are 20 T cell receptor beta chains from one sample, sequenced in a study of cytomegalovirus exposure and HLA in healthy donors (dated 2017 in TCRdb). The library relied on the immunoSEQ multiplex PCR assay. The multiplex PCR relied on a mix of 60 forward primers for TCR Vbeta segments and 13 reverse primers for TCR Jbeta segments. TCRdb's version of the immuneACCESS table is confined to in-frame rearrangements and falls short of the full clone set. An unresolved V gene accounts for under half of the shortfall where checked; the remainder is of unknown origin. The sample includes around 99,000 clones, with roughly three quarters observed a single time. The ten largest clones add up to roughly 8% of the sample. The specimen sequenced was PBMCs. These receptors were obtained from a woman in her forties or fifties in good health and CMV-seropositive.

This clone occurred a few times. J is TRBJ1-3 and V is TRBV2; no definite D call. V gave up 6 bases and J gave up 4 bases, with 13 bases separating them. The CDR3 is 14 amino acids. Germline V gene lookup returns CDR1 SNHLY and CDR2 FYNNEI. The DNA of the CDR3 is TGTGCCAGCAGGGCTGTGCGGGGAGGAAACACCATATATTTT. Translated, it gives CASRAVRGGNTIYF.

This clone appeared once. V and J are TRBV5-1 and TRBJ2-7; no clear D. The CDR3 is 12 amino acids. The ends were cut back, 0 bases at V and 5 bases at J, with 6 bases in the middle. Germline V gives CDR1 SGHRS, CDR2 YFSETQ. For the CDR3, the DNA is TGCGCCAGCAGCTTGGCAGGCGACGAGCAGTACTTC. Its translation: CASSLAGDEQYF.

The V gene is TRBV5-1, the J gene TRBJ2-7, with D maybe TRBD2 (6 bases). The CDR3 loop spans 14 amino acids. In germline, CDR1 is SGHRS, CDR2 YFSETQ. V gave up 4 bases and J gave up 4 bases, with 15 bases separating them. CDR3 protein: CASSQDLAAYEQYF. For the CDR3, the DNA is TGCGCCAGCAGCCAGGACTTAGCGGCGTACGAGCAGTACTTC.

The J gene is TRBJ2-3, the V gene TRBV7-8; D call uncertain. Trimming took off 2 bases at V and 7 bases at J, with 16 bases between the two ends. The CDR3 totals 15 residues. Germline V gene data show CDR1 as SGHVS and CDR2 as FQNEAQ. CDR3 residues: CASSLKNSLVNTQYF. In DNA form, the CDR3 reads TGTGCCAGCAGCTTAAAGAACTCGTTGGTAAATACGCAGTATTTT.

This clone was picked up a small number of times. This chain links TRBV12-5 with TRBJ2-7; 7 bases match TRBD2. Trimming at V came to 10 bases and at J to 0 bases, leaving 6 bases not matched to a gene. CDR3 length: 13 residues. CDR1 is LGHNT and CDR2 is FRNRAP in the germline V gene. In DNA, the CDR3 is TGTGCTACGTCCCCTAGCGGCTCCTACGAGCAGTACTTC. Protein sequence: CATSPSGSYEQYF.

This clone has more than one count but fewer than ten. The chain couples TRBV19 to TRBJ2-7; a possible D gene is TRBD2 (5 bases). Germline values: CDR1 LNHDA, CDR2 SQIVND (reference sequence). The length of the CDR3 is 12 residues. Trimming took 2 bases from V and 7 from J, leaving 9 bases between them. Here the CDR3 reads CASSIQTGEQYF. The CDR3 DNA follows: TGTGCCAGTAGTATACAGACGGGGGAGCAGTACTTC.

CDR3 nucleotides: TGTGCCAGCCGGAGAGGGAACGTTGAAAAACTGTTTTTT. It encodes CASRRGNVEKLFF. The chain links TRBV19 to TRBJ1-4; D not resolved. This CDR3 is 13 amino acids long. V lost 9 bases, J lost 7 bases, and 15 bases lay in between. Germline V CDR1 and CDR2: LNHDA, SQIVND (reference sequence).

The CDR3, as DNA: TGTGCCAGCAGCGACTACCCGAGCTCCTACAATGAGCAGTTCTTC. It specifies CASSDYPSSYNEQFF. This chain links TRBV9 with TRBJ2-1; D is undetermined. This CDR3 is 15 amino acids long. The germline V gene has CDR1 SGDLS and CDR2 YYNGEE. V lost 3 bases and J lost 0, with 10 bases in between.

V usage is TRBV7-6 and J usage is TRBJ2-7, with 11 nucleotides matching TRBD1. The V gene's germline CDR1 is SGHVS and CDR2 FNYEAQ. This CDR3 has 14 residues. Losses at the gene ends were 4 bases for V and 2 bases for J; bases not matched to a gene: 1. The CDR3 loop reads CASSSGQGAYEQYF. As DNA, the CDR3 is TGTGCCAGCAGCTCGGGACAGGGGGCCTACGAGCAGTACTTC.

V and J are TRBV9 and TRBJ2-5; D is unclear. Germline V gene lookup returns CDR1 SGDLS and CDR2 YYNGEE. The CDR3 has 13 residues. The V end lost 0 bases, the J end lost 7 bases, and 10 bases lay between the germline ends. CDR3: CASSVEQKGTQYF. Written as DNA, the CDR3 is TGTGCCAGCAGCGTAGAACAGAAAGGGACCCAGTACTTC.

The chain carries TRBV12-5 and TRBJ1-3; TRBD1 might be the D (5 bases). The CDR3 runs 18 residues. CDR1 LGHNT and CDR2 FRNRAP come from the germline V gene. V was trimmed by 0 bases and J by 1 base, leaving 16 bases between them. CDR3 amino acids: CASGLVRSGAMSGNTIYF. CDR3 nucleotide sequence: TGTGCTAGTGGTTTGGTACGGTCTGGGGCAATGTCTGGAAACACCATATATTTT.

The chain employs TRBV7-9 and TRBJ1-1, with TRBD1 as a possible D gene (6 bases). This CDR3 comprises 12 residues. V was trimmed by 5 bases and J by 4 bases, leaving 8 bases between them. The germline CDR1 and CDR2 sequences are SEHNR and FQNEAQ (reference sequence). CDR3 nucleotides: TGTGCCAGCAGCCAAGGGGGCACTGAAGCTTTCTTT. Amino acids: CASSQGGTEAFF.

This clone was counted only a few times. The germline gene is not matched at one end of the junction; a read error may be the cause. This sequence joins TRBV7-9 and TRBJ1-2; TRBD1 is a possible D gene (5 bases). The CDR3 consists of 17 residues. Germline CDR1 reads SEHNR; CDR2 reads FQNEAQ (reference sequence). CDR3 nucleotide sequence: TGTTCCAGCAGCCCCTCCGGAGGGACGGAATTTCACTATGGCTACACCTTC. This gives the protein CSSSPSGGTEFHYGYTF.

In its sample, this clone was seen a few times. This chain links TRBV6-1 with TRBJ2-7, with D perhaps TRBD2 (6 bases). V lost 3 bases, J lost 4 bases, and 16 bases lay in between. Germline CDR1 reads MNHNS; CDR2 reads SASEGT. The CDR3 is 15 amino acids. The CDR3 DNA reads as TGTGCCAGCAGTGATCCGTGGGGGGTGGATTACGAGCAGTACTTC. Translated: CASSDPWGVDYEQYF.

The table lists this clone with a count of one. This chain joins TRBV18 and TRBJ1-1; possible D gene TRBD1, 5 bases. V was trimmed by 5 bases and J by 4 bases, leaving 14 bases between them. The germline V gene encodes CDR1 KGHSH and CDR2 LQKENI. The CDR3 covers 14 residues. CDR3 protein: CASSSSAGFTEAFF. The CDR3 bases are TGTGCCAGCTCATCATCGGCAGGGTTCACTGAAGCTTTCTTT.

The CDR3 sequence: CASSVGQGRWGYTF. The CDR3 nucleotides read TGTGCCAGCAGTGTAGGACAGGGGCGTTGGGGCTACACCTTC. The rearrangement uses TRBV27 and TRBJ1-2, with 9 bases lining up with TRBD1. Germline V gives CDR1 MNHEY, CDR2 SMNVEV (reference sequence). V gave up 5 bases and J gave up 8 bases; unmatched junction bases: 9. This CDR3 region has 14 residues.

The V call is TRBV5-1, the J call TRBJ2-7, with D perhaps matching TRBD2 (7 bases). V was trimmed by 0 bases and J by 2 bases, leaving 15 bases between them. The CDR3 totals 16 residues. Germline CDR1 and CDR2: SGHRS and YFSETQ. In nucleotides, the CDR3 is TGCGCCAGCAGCTTGGAGGGGGGGACGAAGCCCTACGAGCAGTACTTC. This encodes CASSLEGGTKPYEQYF.

This chain uses TRBV10-3 with TRBJ1-2, with D tentatively TRBD1 (6 bases). CDR3 size: 13 residues. V lost 2 bases and J lost 5, with 9 bases in between. Germline CDR1 and CDR2: ENHRY and SYGVKD. The CDR3 sequence: CAISEGQLYGYTF. DNA for the CDR3: TGTGCCATCAGTGAGGGACAGTTATATGGCTACACCTTC.

This chain connects TRBV9 to TRBJ1-2; D gene ambiguous. The CDR3 loop spans 13 amino acids. Looked up from germline, CDR1 is SGDLS and CDR2 is YYNGEE. Trimming took 0 bases from V and 2 from J, leaving 5 bases between them. The CDR3 nucleotides read TGTGCCAGCAGCGTAGCCCAGAACTATGGCTACACCTTC. It specifies CASSVAQNYGYTF. Combining the CDR3 with reference TRBV9 and TRBJ1-2 gives the whole variable domain DSGVTQTPKHLITATGQRVTLRCSPRSGDLSVYWYQQSLDQGLQFLIQYYNGEERAKGNILERFSAQQFPDLHSELNLSSLELGDSALYFCASSVAQNYGYTFGSGTRLTVV.

The chain links TRBV25-1 to TRBJ2-2; D may be TRBD1 (7 bases). Germline values: CDR1 MGHDK, CDR2 SYGVNS. This CDR3 region has 15 residues. The ends were cut back, 2 bases at V and 4 bases at J, with 11 bases in the middle. In DNA, the CDR3 is TGTGCCAGCAGTGAACGACAGGGAGGCACCGGGGAGCTGTTTTTT. Amino acid sequence: CASSERQGGTGELFF. The complete variable domain, with remaining parts taken from reference TRBV25-1 and TRBJ2-2, reads EADIYQTPRYLVIGTGKKITLECSQTMGHDKMYWYQQDPGMELHLIHYSYGVNSTEKGDLSSESTVSRIRTEHFPLTLESARPSHTSQYLCASSERQGGTGELFFGEGSRLTVL.